Listed below are T cell receptor beta chains from one sample, sequenced in a study of cytomegalovirus exposure and HLA in healthy donors. The data were produced by immunoSEQ multiplex PCR, yet TCRdb's version contains in-frame clones alone and is incomplete. The sample has roughly 150,000 clones, approximately 80% seen once. Specimen: PBMCs. The origin of the receptors is a woman in her forties in good health and CMV-seropositive. CDR3s include the opening cysteine and the closing phenylalanine or tryptophan. Clone sizes are given selectively: once, few, many, or a class where the clone is expanded.

>TRBV5-8|TRBJ2-7|NA
CASSPWGRQEQYF
>TRBV13|TRBJ2-1|NA
CASSRDNEQFF
>TRBV6-5|TRBJ1-1|NA
CASSYSGPVGNTEAFF
>TRBV6-5|TRBJ2-1|NA
CASSYIGDEQFF
>TRBV19|TRBJ1-2|NA
CASSPDRAGGYTF
>TRBV6-6|TRBJ1-5|NA
CASSYAEQGRDQPQHF
>TRBV28|TRBJ1-1|NA
CASSLPSGRGTEAFF
>TRBV5-8|TRBJ1-4|NA
CASSWIVGSALGKLFF
>TRBV2|TRBJ2-7|NA
CANKGGDYEQYF
>TRBV5-1|TRBJ2-2|once
CASSLAGTGFSGELFF
>TRBV29-1|TRBJ1-1|NA
CSVQRGVGTEAFF
>TRBV2|TRBJ1-2|NA
CASSVRQDYYGYTF
>TRBV2|TRBJ1-1|NA
CASSEMGADTEAFF
>TRBV19|TRBJ1-1|few
CASSEQGARGTEAFF
>TRBV19|TRBJ1-2|NA
CASSISGRDRGPGYTF
>TRBV19|TRBJ2-3|NA
CASTLTGQFTDTQYF
>TRBV5-1|TRBJ1-2|NA
CASSLWGRGYGYTF
>TRBV6-1|TRBJ2-1|few
CASMSGGKYNEQFF
>TRBV19|TRBJ1-5|once
CASTRDGGTNQPQHF
>TRBV7-2|TRBJ2-3|NA
CASSLSDTQYF
>TRBV30|TRBJ2-7|NA
CSASGGRAYEQYF
>TRBV6-1|TRBJ1-2|once
CASSYLSGSNYGYTF
>TRBV5-8|TRBJ1-2|NA
CASSFMERANYGYTF
>TRBV5-1|TRBJ1-3|NA
CASSLEGGGGNTIYF
>TRBV2|TRBJ2-2|NA
CASREAYANTGELFF
>TRBV30|TRBJ2-7|NA
CAWSVPGRGYYEQYF
>TRBV4-3|TRBJ1-3|NA
CASSQDPGAGNTIYF
>TRBV7-2|TRBJ1-2|NA
CASSPQSGDYGYTF
>TRBV6-5|TRBJ2-5|NA
CASRSTAGTQYF
>TRBV7-8|TRBJ2-1|NA
CASSPHHDAGSYNEQFF
>TRBV19|TRBJ2-2|NA
CATSRGQFYTGELFF
>TRBV19|TRBJ1-1|few
CAIIYPRQGLGNTEAFF
>TRBV5-1|TRBJ1-2|NA
CASSLTYDTTYGYTF
>TRBV20-1|TRBJ1-1|NA
CSAKGQYEAFF
>TRBV2|TRBJ1-5|once
CASGVEQENQPQHF